This T cell receptor (beta chain) originates from a study of blood T cell repertoires in COVID-19. V dropped 6 bases and J dropped 5; count of bases not matched to a gene: 6. CDR1 is LNHDA, CDR2 SQIVND, per germline (reference sequence). This CDR3 region has 14 residues. Generated by immunoSEQ multiplex PCR, the TCRdb table keeps only in-frame clones and is missing some. The sample includes approximately 300,000 clones, over 75% of them seen just once. The genes are TRBV19 and TRBJ2-1; 8 positions agree with TRBD2. The TCR comes from a woman aged 25 to 39 with COVID-19, enrolled during active disease. Sequenced sample: peripheral blood. This CDR3 is CASRSLAVDNEQFF. In DNA form, the CDR3 reads TGTGCCAGTAGGTCACTAGCGGTCGACAATGAGCAGTTCTTC.